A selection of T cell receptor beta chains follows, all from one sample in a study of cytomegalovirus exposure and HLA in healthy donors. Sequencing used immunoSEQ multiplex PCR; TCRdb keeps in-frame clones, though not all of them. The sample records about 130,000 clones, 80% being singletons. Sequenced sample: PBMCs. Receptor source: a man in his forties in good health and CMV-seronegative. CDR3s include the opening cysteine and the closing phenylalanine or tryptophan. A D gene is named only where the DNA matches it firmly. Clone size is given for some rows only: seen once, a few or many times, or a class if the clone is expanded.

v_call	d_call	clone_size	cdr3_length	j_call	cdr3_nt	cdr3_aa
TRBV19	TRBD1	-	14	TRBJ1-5	TGTGCCAGTACAGGGACAGGTCACAATCAGCCCCAGCATTTT	CASTGTGHNQPQHF
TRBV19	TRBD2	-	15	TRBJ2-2	TGTGCCAGTAGCGCCCTAGCGGGAGAGTCCGGGGAGCTGTTTTTT	CASSALAGESGELFF
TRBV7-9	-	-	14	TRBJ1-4	TGTGCCAGCAGCTTTCCTTTGACGGGTGAAAAACTGTTTTTT	CASSFPLTGEKLFF
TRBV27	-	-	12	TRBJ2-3	TGTGCCAGCAGTTGGGGGGACGATACGCAGTATTTT	CASSWGDDTQYF
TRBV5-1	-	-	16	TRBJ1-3	TGCGCCAGCAGCTTGGGAACGAAGAGCTCTGGAAACACCATATATTTT	CASSLGTKSSGNTIYF
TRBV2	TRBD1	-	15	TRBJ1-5	TGTGCCAGCAGCCTACAGGGGACTCAAAATCAGCCCCAGCATTTT	CASSLQGTQNQPQHF
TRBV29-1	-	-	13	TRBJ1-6	TGCAGCGTGGCGACAGATAATAATTCACCCCTCCACTTT	CSVATDNNSPLHF
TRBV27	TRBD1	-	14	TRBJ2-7	TGTGCCAGCAGTTTCGGGACAGGGGCCGCCGAGCAGTACTTC	CASSFGTGAAEQYF
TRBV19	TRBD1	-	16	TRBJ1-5	TGTGCCAGTAGACAAGCCCAGGGGGCCGGCAATCAGCCCCAGCATTTT	CASRQAQGAGNQPQHF
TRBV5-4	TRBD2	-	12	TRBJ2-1	TGTGCCAGCAGCCCGGGAGGTAATGAGCAGTTCTTC	CASSPGGNEQFF
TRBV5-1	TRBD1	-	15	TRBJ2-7	TGCGCCAGCAGTGACGGGACAGGGCCCTCCTACGAGCAGTACTTC	CASSDGTGPSYEQYF
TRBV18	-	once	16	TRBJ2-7	TGTGCCAGCTCACCCGTCGCCCACTCGGTGGCCTACGAGCAGTACTTC	CASSPVAHSVAYEQYF
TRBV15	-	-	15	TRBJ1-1	TGTGCCACCAGCAGAGCCCCACAGGGTGGTGCTGAAGCTTTCTTT	CATSRAPQGGAEAFF
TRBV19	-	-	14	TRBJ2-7	TGTGCCAGTAGTATGGGGGGGCCGGGCTACGAGCAGTACTTC	CASSMGGPGYEQYF
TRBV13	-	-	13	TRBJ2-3	TGTGCCAGCAGCTTCCAGCGGGCAGATACGCAGTATTTT	CASSFQRADTQYF
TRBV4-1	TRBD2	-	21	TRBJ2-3	TGCGCCAGCAGCCAAGTGGGGTTCGGTAGCGGGAGGAGGGTAGGCCAAGATACGCAGTATTTT	CASSQVGFGSGRRVGQDTQYF
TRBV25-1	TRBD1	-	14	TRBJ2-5	TGTGCCAGCAGTGAAACAGGGGGTTTGGAGACCCAGTACTTC	CASSETGGLETQYF
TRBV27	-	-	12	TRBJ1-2	TGTGCCAGCAGTTTATCGGGGGGTAGGCTCGCCTTC	CASSLSGGRLAF